Following are 5 T cell receptor beta chains from one sample sequenced in a study of T-cell reconstitution after alpha-beta-depleted transplantation in children. Researchers prepared the TCRbeta library using unique molecular identifiers, the study reports. TCRdb reprocessed the PCR reads via MiXCR and lists one record per CDR3 protein. In the table there are 490,000 or so distinct CDR3 sequences, approximately 12% of which are singletons. Sample: PBMCs from the stem cell graft donor, taken from the stem cell graft. The receptors stem from a human donor who donated a stem cell graft to a child with combined immunodeficiency.

This chain connects TRBV5-1 to TRBJ2-1; 10 bases are shared with TRBD2. This CDR3 region has 15 residues. Germline values: CDR1 SGHRS, CDR2 YFSETQ. Losses at the gene ends were 0 bases for V and 7 bases for J; bases not matched to a gene: 4. The DNA of the CDR3 is TGCGCCAGCAGCTTGGTTCGGACTAGCGGAAATGAGCAGTTCTTC. The encoded protein is CASSLVRTSGNEQFF.

This clonotype was picked up a small number of times. The chain is built from TRBV5-6 and TRBJ2-5; D is uncertain. With 3 bases removed from V and 4 bases from J, the gap between germline ends came to 19 bases. The CDR3 extends over 16 amino acids. CDR1 and CDR2 from the germline V gene are SGHDT and YYEEEE. DNA of the CDR3: TGTGCCAGCAGCTCGACCATCTACATGGCGTCAGAGACCCAGTACTTC. This sequence encodes CASSSTIYMASETQYF. Full variable domain (remainder filled in from reference TRBV5-6 and TRBJ2-5): DAGVTQSPTHLIKTRGQQVTLRCSPKSGHDTVSWYQQALGQGPQFIFQYYEEEERQRGNFPDRFSGHQFPNYSSELNVNALLLGDSALYLCASSSTIYMASETQYFGPGTRLLVL.

The J gene is TRBJ1-2, the V gene TRBV4-3; D is uncertain. Trimming removed 0 bases from V and 6 bases from J, with 2 bases in between. Per germline, CDR1 LGHNA and CDR2 YSLEER. The CDR3 loop spans 11 amino acids. This chain's CDR3 is CASSQENGYTF. The CDR3 DNA reads as TGCGCCAGCAGCCAAGAGAATGGCTACACCTTC.

V and J are TRBV20-1 and TRBJ1-6; possibly TRBD1 for D (5 bases). The CDR3 totals 16 residues. The V gene's germline CDR1 is DFQATT and CDR2 SNEGSKA (reference sequence). Between the trimmed V and J ends, which lost 3 bases and 3 bases, there was a span of 15 bases. CDR3 sequence reads: CSASTTGWIYNSPLHF. The CDR3 DNA sequence: TGCAGTGCTAGTACCACAGGTTGGATCTATAATTCACCCCTCCACTTT.

This clonotype was observed a few times. J is TRBJ2-7 and V is TRBV12-3 or TRBV12-4; 10 bases map to TRBD1. The ends lost 4 bases at V and 3 bases at J; junction bases unmatched: 3. The CDR3 runs to 14 residues. The CDR3: CASSYGQGVYEQYF. DNA of the CDR3: TGTGCCAGCAGTTACGGACAGGGGGTCTACGAGCAGTACTTC.